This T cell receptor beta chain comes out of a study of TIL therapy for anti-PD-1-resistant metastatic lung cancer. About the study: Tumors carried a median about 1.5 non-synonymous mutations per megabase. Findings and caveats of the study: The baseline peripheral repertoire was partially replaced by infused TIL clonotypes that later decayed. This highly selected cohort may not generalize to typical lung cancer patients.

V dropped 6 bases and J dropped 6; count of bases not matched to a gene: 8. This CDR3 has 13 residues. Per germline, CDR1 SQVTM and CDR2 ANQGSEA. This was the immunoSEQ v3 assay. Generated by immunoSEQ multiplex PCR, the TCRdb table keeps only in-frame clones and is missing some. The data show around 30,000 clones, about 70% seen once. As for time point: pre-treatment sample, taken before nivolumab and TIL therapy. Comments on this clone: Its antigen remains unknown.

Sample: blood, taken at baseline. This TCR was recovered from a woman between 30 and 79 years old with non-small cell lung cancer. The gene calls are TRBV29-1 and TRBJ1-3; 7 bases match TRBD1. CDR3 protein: CSVLTGRENTIYF. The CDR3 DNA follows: TGCAGCGTCCTGACAGGGCGAGAAAACACCATATATTTT.